This TCR beta chain originates from a study of blood T cell repertoires in COVID-19. Across the whole study: Sites in the United States, Italy and Spain provided acute and convalescent COVID-19 samples. The cDNA or gDNA used as material had been derived from T cells, B-cell-depleted T cells, or PBMCs.

The V segment lost 4 bases and the J segment 8 bases; nucleotides outside the gene matches: 5. The CDR3 covers 15 residues. Germline V gives CDR1 MGHRA, CDR2 YSYEKL. In the authors' workflow: Amplification from reference gene primers served as the basis for estimated nucleated cell counts. Here immunoSEQ multiplex PCR was the method, and the copy in TCRdb shows in-frame clones only, minus some. V, J and clone size reflect that table, while D and trimming were determined from the DNA. The repertoire holds 120,000 or so clones, with 80% to 90% as singletons. This rearrangement joins TRBV4-1 to TRBJ2-3; the match to TRBD2 covers 14 bases. Sequencing input: peripheral blood. This clonotype originated in a man aged 65 to 79 with active or convalescent COVID-19. The CDR3 DNA reads TGCGCCAGCAGCCTTGGGACTAGCGGGAGCGGTACGCAGTATTTT. It yields the protein CASSLGTSGSGTQYF.